A single sample gave rise to the 14 T cell receptor beta chains below, sequenced in a study of blood T cell repertoires in COVID-19. Only in-frame clones appear in the TCRdb table, and some are missing; sequencing was by immunoSEQ multiplex PCR. The sample records about 83,000 clones, roughly 76% being singletons. The sample comprised peripheral blood. These receptor sequences come from an elderly woman with active or convalescent COVID-19.

The V and J genes are TRBV18 and TRBJ1-1, with TRBD1 as a possible D gene (5 bases). Germline values: CDR1 KGHSH, CDR2 LQKENI. Trimming left V 3 bases short and J 6 bases short, with 14 bases between. The CDR3 consists of 14 residues. CDR3 DNA: TGTGCCAGCTCACCCTCAAGCCGGGACTCTGAAGCTTTCTTT. The encoded protein is CASSPSSRDSEAFF.

The V gene is TRBV9, the J gene TRBJ1-1, with a weak D call TRBD1 (6 bases). Germline V gene lookup returns CDR1 SGDLS and CDR2 YYNGEE. The germline V and J ends were trimmed by 2 bases and 1 base, with 12 bases remaining between them. This CDR3 comprises 15 residues. The DNA of the CDR3 is TGTGCCAGCAGCGTCCTCAGGGGCGGGAACACTGAAGCTTTCTTT. Translating gives CASSVLRGGNTEAFF.

The gene calls are TRBV6-2 or TRBV6-3 and TRBJ2-3, with D tentatively TRBD1 (5 bases). From germline, CDR1 is MNHEY and CDR2 SVGEGT. V shed 6 bases and J shed 0 bases, with 13 bases lying between them. The CDR3 is 15 residues long. This chain's CDR3 is CASSIDRKSTDTQYF. CDR3 nucleotide sequence: TGTGCCAGCAGCATAGACAGAAAAAGCACAGATACGCAGTATTTT.

The chain joins TRBV7-9 to TRBJ2-2; TRBD1 matches 8 bases. The V segment lost 5 bases and the J segment 4 bases; nucleotides outside the gene matches: 9. This CDR3 spans 16 amino acids. CDR1 is SEHNR, CDR2 FQNEAQ, per germline (reference sequence). The CDR3 DNA reads as TGTGCCAGCAGCAAAATTACAGGGGGAAGCACCGGGGAGCTGTTTTTT. Amino acids: CASSKITGGSTGELFF.

The V and J genes are TRBV5-1 and TRBJ2-5, with TRBD2 matching 10 bases. The CDR3 totals 14 residues. Germline loops: CDR1 SGHRS, CDR2 YFSETQ. V gave up 7 bases and J gave up 2 bases; unmatched junction bases: 5. CDR3 amino acids: CASSLAGPQETQYF. CDR3 sequence (DNA): TGCGCCAGCTCACTAGCGGGGCCTCAAGAGACCCAGTACTTC.

This chain connects TRBV5-4 to TRBJ2-7; 7 nucleotides line up with TRBD1. Losses at the gene ends were 0 bases for V and 5 bases for J; bases not matched to a gene: 5. This CDR3 contains 14 residues. Looked up from germline, CDR1 is SGHNT and CDR2 is YYREEE (reference sequence). CDR3 loop: CASSLVGQNNEQYF. The CDR3 DNA is TGTGCCAGCAGCTTGGTGGGACAGAACAACGAGCAGTACTTC.

CDR3 in amino acids: CATSDSGTEAFF. CDR3 sequence (DNA): TGTGCCACCAGTGATTCCGGTACTGAAGCTTTCTTT. The chain joins TRBV24-1 to TRBJ1-1; D is uncertain. CDR3 length equals 12 residues. Germline V gives CDR1 KGHDR, CDR2 SFDVKD. V was trimmed by 2 bases and J by 5 bases, leaving 5 bases between them.

The chain links TRBV6-2 or TRBV6-3 to TRBJ2-2; possible D gene TRBD1, 5 bases. Germline V gene data show CDR1 as MNHEY and CDR2 as SVGEGT. V lost 0 bases to trimming and J lost 0 bases, with 14 bases between them. The CDR3 is made up of 18 amino acids. DNA of the CDR3: TGTGCCAGCAGTTACTCGAGCCTGAGCAGGGCGAACACCGGGGAGCTGTTTTTT. Its translation: CASSYSSLSRANTGELFF.

This clone qualifies as medium-sized. This CDR3 is also generated by other DNA sequences in the sample. V gene TRBV27 combines with J gene TRBJ2-1, with 7 bases identical to TRBD2. CDR1 and CDR2 from the germline V gene are MNHEY and SMNVEV (reference sequence). The length of the CDR3 is 14 residues. Trimming took 4 bases from V and 5 from J; bases not matched to a gene: 5. The CDR3 here is CASSWGGVDNEQFF. The CDR3, as DNA: TGTGCCAGCAGTTGGGGGGGGGTCGACAATGAGCAGTTCTTC.

This chain links TRBV10-3 with TRBJ1-2, with 9 positions matching TRBD1. CDR3 length: 17 residues. With 0 bases clipped from V and 7 bases from J, the junction kept 12 bases outside the gene matches. Germline CDR1 and CDR2: ENHRY and SYGVKD. CDR3 nucleotides: TGTGCCATCAGTGAGTCAATCACAGGGGGCTCCCGTTCTGGCTACACCTTC. Protein product: CAISESITGGSRSGYTF.

The rearrangement links TRBV19 to TRBJ1-2; weak D call: TRBD1 (5 bases). The CDR3 is made up of 13 amino acids. V dropped 7 bases and J dropped 4 bases, with 13 bases sitting between them. Germline assignment: CDR1 LNHDA and CDR2 SQIVND (reference sequence). CDR3 coding DNA: TGTGCCAGTACCGAGTCGGGGGGCTATGGCTACACCTTC. Its translation: CASTESGGYGYTF.

This rearrangement joins TRBV25-1 to TRBJ2-5; D is uncertain. The CDR3 extends over 15 amino acids. V lost 0 bases and J lost 0, with 8 bases in between. CDR1 and CDR2 (germline): MGHDK, SYGVNS. DNA of the CDR3: TGTGCCAGCAGTGAATATGGGCAAAACCAAGAGACCCAGTACTTC. This translates into CASSEYGQNQETQYF.

The chain uses TRBV19 and TRBJ2-1; 11 bases match TRBD2. Germline-derived CDR1 and CDR2 are LNHDA and SQIVND (reference sequence). This CDR3 contains 15 residues. J lost 6 bases, V lost 4 bases, and 5 bases had no gene match. CDR3 DNA: TGTGCCAGTAGTACCCGACTAGCGGGGACCAATGAGCAGTTCTTC. As protein: CASSTRLAGTNEQFF.

The rearrangement uses TRBV10-2 and TRBJ1-2; D ambiguous. Trimming pared 2 bases from V and 6 bases from J, leaving 16 bases between. This CDR3 has 15 amino acids. The germline V gene encodes CDR1 WSHSY and CDR2 SAAADI. In nucleotides, the CDR3 is TGCGCCAGCAGTGAGACTTACCCGTCACGGGATGGCTACACCTTC. Encoded protein: CASSETYPSRDGYTF.